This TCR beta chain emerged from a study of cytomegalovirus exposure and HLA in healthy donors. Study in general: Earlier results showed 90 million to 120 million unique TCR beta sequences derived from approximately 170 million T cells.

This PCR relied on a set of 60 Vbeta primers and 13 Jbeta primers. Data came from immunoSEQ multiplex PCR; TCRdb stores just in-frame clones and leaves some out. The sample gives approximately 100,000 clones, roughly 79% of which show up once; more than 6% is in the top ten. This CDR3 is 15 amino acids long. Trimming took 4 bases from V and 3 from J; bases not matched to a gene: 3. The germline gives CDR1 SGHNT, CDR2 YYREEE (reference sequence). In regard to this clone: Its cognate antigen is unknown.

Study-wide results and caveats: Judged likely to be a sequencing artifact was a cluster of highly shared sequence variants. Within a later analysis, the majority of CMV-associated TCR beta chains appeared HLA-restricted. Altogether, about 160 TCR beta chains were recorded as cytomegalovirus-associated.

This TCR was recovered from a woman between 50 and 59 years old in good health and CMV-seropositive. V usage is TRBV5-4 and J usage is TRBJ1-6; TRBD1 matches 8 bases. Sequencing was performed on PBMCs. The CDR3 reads CASSPGTGYNSPLHF. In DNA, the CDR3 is TGTGCCAGCAGCCCTGGGACAGGCTATAATTCACCCCTCCACTTT.